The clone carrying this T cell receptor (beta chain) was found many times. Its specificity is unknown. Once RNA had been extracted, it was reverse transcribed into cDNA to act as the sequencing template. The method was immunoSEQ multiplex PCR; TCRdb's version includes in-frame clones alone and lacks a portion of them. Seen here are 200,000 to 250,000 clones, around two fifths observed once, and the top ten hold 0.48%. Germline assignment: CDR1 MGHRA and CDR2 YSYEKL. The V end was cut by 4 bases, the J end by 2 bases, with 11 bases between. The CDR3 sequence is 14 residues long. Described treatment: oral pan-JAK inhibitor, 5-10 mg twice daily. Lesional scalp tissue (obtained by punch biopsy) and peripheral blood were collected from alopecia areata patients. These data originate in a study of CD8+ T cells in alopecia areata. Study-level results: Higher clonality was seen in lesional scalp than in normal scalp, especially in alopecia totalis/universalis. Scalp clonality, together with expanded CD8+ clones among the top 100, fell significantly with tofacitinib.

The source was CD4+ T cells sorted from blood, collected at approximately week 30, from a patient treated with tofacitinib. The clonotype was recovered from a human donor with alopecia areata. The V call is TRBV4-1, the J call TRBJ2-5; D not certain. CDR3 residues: CASSRVAGQETQYF. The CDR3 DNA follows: TGCGCCAGCAGCCGAGTAGCAGGTCAAGAGACCCAGTACTTC.